The 13 T cell receptor beta chains below were found in one sample sequenced in a study of blood T cell repertoires in COVID-19. The assay was immunoSEQ multiplex PCR, and TCRdb's table has in-frame clones only and misses some. The repertoire consists of 250,000 to 300,000 clones, with approximately 86% occurring once and the leading ten covering about an eighth. Sequenced material: peripheral blood. The receptors shown here come from a woman aged 70-85 years with COVID-19, enrolled during active disease.

The rearrangement uses TRBV12-5 and TRBJ2-7, with D perhaps TRBD1 (6 bases). V was pared by 6 bases and J by 3 bases, with 12 bases between. Germline CDR1 is LGHNT and CDR2 is FRNRAP. The CDR3 spans 13 residues. Written as DNA, the CDR3 is TGTGCTAGTGGAGTAGGACAGAACTACGAGCAGTACTTC. Translated: CASGVGQNYEQYF.

The chain combines TRBV27 with TRBJ1-4; no clear D. Germline assignment: CDR1 MNHEY and CDR2 SMNVEV (reference sequence). With 5 bases removed from V and 0 bases from J, the gap between germline ends came to 7 bases. CDR3 length: 14 amino acids. The DNA for the CDR3 is TGTGCCAGCAGTGACTATGCAACTAATGAAAAACTGTTTTTT. It specifies CASSDYATNEKLFF.

The chain employs TRBV2 and TRBJ2-5; 14 bases map to TRBD2. The CDR3 is 18 residues long. Germline assignment: CDR1 SNHLY and CDR2 FYNNEI. The trim removed 0 bases at V and 1 base at J, leaving 4 bases unmatched. CDR3 in DNA: TGTGCCAGCAGTGAAGCCCTGACTAGCGGGGGGGCCCAAGAGACCCAGTACTTC. This encodes CASSEALTSGGAQETQYF.

This chain links TRBV7-2 with TRBJ1-1; unclear D gene. Deletions cut 4 bases from V and 0 bases from J, with 9 bases between. The CDR3 contains 14 residues. Germline CDR1 reads SGHTA; CDR2 reads FQGNSA. CDR3 bases: TGTGCCAGCAGCTCCCGGTTAATGAACACTGAAGCTTTCTTT. It yields the protein CASSSRLMNTEAFF.

The V and J genes are TRBV21-1 and TRBJ1-5; TRBD1, the table's D call, was not compared with the DNA. TRBV21-1 is annotated as a pseudogene. This CDR3 region has 19 residues. The DNA of the CDR3 is TGTGCCAGCAGCAAAGCTGACCAGGACAGGAAAGTGTGCAATCAGCCCCAGCATTTT. This codes for CASSKADQDRKVCNQPQHF.

The rearrangement links TRBV27 to TRBJ2-7; 9 nucleotides line up with TRBD2. Per the germline V gene, CDR1 is MNHEY and CDR2 is SMNVEV (reference sequence). Germline trimming cut 6 bases from V and 2 bases from J; bases unmatched to any gene: 5. The CDR3 runs to 14 residues. The CDR3 nucleotides read TGTGCCAGCAGGGCGGGGGGGCTGACCTACGAGCAGTACTTC. Translation gives CASRAGGLTYEQYF.

The gene calls are TRBV6-5 and TRBJ1-6, with 7 positions matching TRBD1. V trimming: 6 bases; J trimming: 7 bases; junction bases outside the gene matches: 6. This CDR3 spans 14 amino acids. The V gene's germline CDR1 is MNHEY and CDR2 SVGAGI. CDR3 DNA sequence: TGTGCCAGCAGGACGACAGGGACGAATTCACCCCTCCACTTT. Translation: CASRTTGTNSPLHF.

This CDR3 reads CASMDGGGNYGYTF. DNA for the CDR3: TGTGCCAGTATGGATGGTGGAGGGAACTATGGCTACACCTTC. The V and J genes are TRBV19 and TRBJ1-2, with D uncertain. V was cut by 7 bases and J by 2 bases, with 14 bases left in between. Germline assignment: CDR1 LNHDA and CDR2 SQIVND (reference sequence). The CDR3 has 14 residues. The full variable domain, with the rest looked up from reference TRBV19 and TRBJ1-2, is DGGITQSPKYLFRKEGQNVTLSCEQNLNHDAMYWYRQDPGQGLRLIYYSQIVNDFQKGDIAEGYSVSREKKESFPLTVTSAQKNPTAFYLCASMDGGGNYGYTFGSGTRLTVV.

The chain employs TRBV2 and TRBJ2-3; unclear D gene. The germline V and J ends were trimmed by 1 base and 4 bases, with 15 bases remaining between them. Germline values: CDR1 SNHLY, CDR2 FYNNEI. The CDR3 length is 16 residues. In nucleotides, the CDR3 is TGTGCCAGCAGTGAAGGGAGCTACCCCCGGGCAGATACGCAGTATTTT. Amino acid sequence: CASSEGSYPRADTQYF.

The gene calls are TRBV5-1 and TRBJ2-6; possibly TRBD2 for D (5 bases). Trimming left V 0 bases short and J 1 base short, with 11 bases between. Germline assignment: CDR1 SGHRS and CDR2 YFSETQ. This CDR3 contains 17 residues. CDR3 residues: CASSLEGLGSGANVLTF. The CDR3 DNA sequence: TGCGCCAGCAGCTTGGAAGGACTGGGATCTGGGGCCAACGTCCTGACTTTC.

This clone was recorded only once. Here the CDR3 DNA reads TGTGCCAGCAGACCACAGGTGAACACCGGGGAGCTGTTTTTT. Encoded protein: CASRPQVNTGELFF. The gene calls are TRBV27 and TRBJ2-2; perhaps TRBD1 as D (5 bases). CDR1 MNHEY and CDR2 SMNVEV come from the germline V gene (reference sequence). This CDR3 contains 14 residues. The V gene lost 6 bases and the J gene lost 1 base, with 9 bases spanning the gap.

V is TRBV14 and J is TRBJ2-7, with TRBD2 identical over 10 bases. CDR3 length: 15 amino acids. The germline V gene has CDR1 SGHDN and CDR2 FVKESK. V was pared by 6 bases and J by 2 bases, with 7 bases of the junction left unmatched. In nucleotides, the CDR3 is TGTGCCAGCAGTTCCCTAGGGACTAGCGCCTACGAGCAGTACTTC. This translates into CASSSLGTSAYEQYF. The variable domain in full, completed from reference TRBV14 and TRBJ2-7, reads EAGVTQFPSHSVIEKGQTVTLRCDPISGHDNLYWYRRVMGKEIKFLLHFVKESKQDESGMPNNRFLAERTGGTYSTLKVQPAELEDSGVYFCASSSLGTSAYEQYFGPGTRLTVT.

V gene TRBV19 combines with J gene TRBJ1-5; 8 bases match TRBD1. Per germline, CDR1 LNHDA and CDR2 SQIVND (reference sequence). Losses at the gene ends were 10 bases for V and 2 bases for J; bases not matched to a gene: 10. This CDR3 contains 15 residues. The CDR3 sequence is CATLPGGMGNQPQHF. The CDR3, as DNA: TGTGCCACCTTACCAGGGGGCATGGGCAATCAGCCCCAGCATTTT.